Listed below are T cell receptor beta chains from one sample, sequenced in a study of graft-versus-host responses after intestinal transplantation. What these receptors recognize is not known. TCRdb's table, derived via immunoSEQ multiplex PCR, lists solely in-frame clones and lacks some. The table records about 120,000 clones, about 95% of them present only once. The sequenced sample was unstimulated CD8+ T cells sorted from spleen or lymph node cells, obtained before intestinal transplant. All receptors come from a human donor who received an intestinal transplant. Each CDR3 is given with its conserved first and last residue. The order of the fields is J gene, V gene, CDR3 protein.

TRBJ2-1	TRBV15	CATSRDLGTRADEQFF
TRBJ2-5	TRBV9	CASSAGISGRFQETQYF
TRBJ2-3	TRBV7-3	CASSLVHTAGDTQYF
.	TRBV5-1	CASSSFGRSSYEQYF
TRBJ2-3	TRBV7-9	CASSFGPDTQYF
.	TRBV19	CASSISVTYEQYF
TRBJ1-1	TRBV7-8	CASSPPGQGTEAFF
TRBJ2-3	TRBV14	CASSLPGASSTDTQYF
TRBJ2-5	TRBV28	CASRGTSSAETQYF
TRBJ1-2	TRBV10-2	CASSNRGLWRNYGYTF
TRBJ2-7	TRBV4-1	CASSIGTGASYEQYF
TRBJ2-7	TRBV9	CASGGLADTYEQYF
TRBJ2-7	TRBV28	CASTVSGRYAYEQYF
TRBJ1-4	TRBV28	CASSPPLQDNEKLFF
TRBJ2-7	TRBV4-2	CASSPLAGDYEQYF
TRBJ2-1	TRBV9	CASSVGSGRGNEQFF
TRBJ1-1	TRBV7-2	CASSSTGEHFEAFF
TRBJ2-5	TRBV7-8	CASSPLGPKKETQYF
TRBJ2-7	TRBV7-8	CASSLLAGPEEQYF
TRBJ2-1	TRBV27	CASRSGGYGNEQFF